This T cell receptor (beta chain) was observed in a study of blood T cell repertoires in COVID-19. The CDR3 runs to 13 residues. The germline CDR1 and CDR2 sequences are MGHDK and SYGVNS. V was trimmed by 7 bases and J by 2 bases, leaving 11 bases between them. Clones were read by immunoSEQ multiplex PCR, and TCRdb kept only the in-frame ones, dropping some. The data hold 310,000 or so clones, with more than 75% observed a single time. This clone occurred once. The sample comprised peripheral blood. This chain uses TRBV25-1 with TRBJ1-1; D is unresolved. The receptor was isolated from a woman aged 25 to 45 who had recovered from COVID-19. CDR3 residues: CASTPGSNTEAFF. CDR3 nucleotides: TGTGCCAGCACCCCGGGGAGCAACACTGAAGCTTTCTTT.